One and the same sample provided the 6 T cell receptor beta chains below, sequenced in a study of CD8 T cells in ankylosing spondylitis. TCRdb re-analysed the 5' RACE reads in MiXCR, keeping a single row per CDR3 protein. Among some 37,000 distinct CDR3 sequences, under 15% were seen once, and the ten largest hold 32%. The specimen was synovial fluid, either unsorted or a sorted T cell fraction (not recorded which). Every receptor here comes from a male donor with ankylosing spondylitis.

A remark on this clonotype: The junction departs from germline at one end; a sequencing error may be responsible. The chain couples TRBV20-1 to TRBJ1-5, with TRBD1 as a possible D gene (6 bases). Germline loops: CDR1 DFQATT, CDR2 SNEGSKA (reference sequence). The CDR3 runs 15 residues. CDR3 bases: TGCAGTGCTAGAGATTTATTGGGATTTGGACAGCCCCATCATTTT. Its protein product is CSARDLLGFGQPHHF.

The chain uses TRBV20-1 and TRBJ1-1; perhaps TRBD1 as D (6 bases). CDR3 size: 14 residues. From germline, CDR1 is DFQATT and CDR2 SNEGSKA (reference sequence). V was cut by 6 bases and J by 3 bases, with 17 bases left in between. The CDR3 loop reads CSATTGHWDTEAFF. The CDR3, as DNA: TGCAGTGCAACAACGGGACATTGGGACACTGAAGCTTTCTTT.

The V and J genes are TRBV6-2 or TRBV6-3 and TRBJ2-1; 8 bases map to TRBD1. The CDR3 is 14 amino acids. Germline V gene data show CDR1 as MNHEY and CDR2 as SVGEGT. Trimming took 10 bases from V and 8 from J; bases not matched to a gene: 13. CDR3 in DNA: TGTGCCACCGGAGCAGGGGGCGGTCCTGATGAGCAGTTCTTC. Translating it yields CATGAGGGPDEQFF.

In this sample, this clonotype turned up many times. The V gene is TRBV28, the J gene TRBJ2-3; 9 nucleotides line up with TRBD2. V trimming: 0 bases; J trimming: 5 bases; junction bases outside the gene matches: 6. The CDR3 covers 16 residues. Germline loops: CDR1 MDHEN, CDR2 SYDVKM. In DNA form, the CDR3 reads TGTGCCAGCAGTTTATGCTGCGGGAGGGCCAAAGATACGCAGTATTTT. It is translated as CASSLCCGRAKDTQYF.

This clonotype was detected only a few times. The V call is TRBV9, the J call TRBJ2-5; tentatively, D is TRBD1 or TRBD2 (5 bases each). There are 16 residues in the CDR3. The V gene lost 3 bases and the J gene lost 2 bases, with 17 bases spanning the gap. Germline V gene data show CDR1 as SGDLS and CDR2 as YYNGEE. The CDR3 nucleotides are TGTGCCAGCAGCGACAGTTCACTTGGGGGTCAAGAGACCCAGTACTTC. It specifies CASSDSSLGGQETQYF. The full variable domain, its missing parts supplied by reference TRBV9 and TRBJ2-5, is DSGVTQTPKHLITATGQRVTLRCSPRSGDLSVYWYQQSLDQGLQFLIQYYNGEERAKGNILERFSAQQFPDLHSELNLSSLELGDSALYFCASSDSSLGGQETQYFGPGTRLLVL.

The gene calls are TRBV9 and TRBJ2-7, with TRBD1 identical over 10 bases. Trimming took 4 bases from V and 4 from J; bases not matched to a gene: 11. In germline, CDR1 is SGDLS, CDR2 YYNGEE. CDR3 length equals 16 residues. CDR3 protein: CASSPSGTGVLYEQYF. In DNA, the CDR3 is TGTGCCAGCAGCCCTTCGGGGACAGGGGTTTTATACGAGCAGTACTTC.